This T cell receptor (beta chain) was profiled in a study of CXCR3 chemokines and chemotherapy response in bladder cancer. This clonotype was seen ten or more times. CDR3 length: 14 amino acids. V dropped 6 bases and J dropped 0 bases, with 9 bases sitting between them. TCRdb fed the PCR reads into MiXCR, producing one record per CDR3 protein. This table has approximately 12,000 distinct CDR3 sequences, approximately 13% appearing once. The chain employs TRBV12-3 or TRBV12-4 and TRBJ2-4; D gene uncertain. Collection took place from a patient whose treatment included neoadjuvant chemotherapy. This TCR came from a human donor with bladder cancer that did not respond to neoadjuvant chemotherapy. DNA of the CDR3: TGTGCCAGCAGAGGACCAGGAGCCAAAAACATTCAGTACTTC. Translation gives CASRGPGAKNIQYF.